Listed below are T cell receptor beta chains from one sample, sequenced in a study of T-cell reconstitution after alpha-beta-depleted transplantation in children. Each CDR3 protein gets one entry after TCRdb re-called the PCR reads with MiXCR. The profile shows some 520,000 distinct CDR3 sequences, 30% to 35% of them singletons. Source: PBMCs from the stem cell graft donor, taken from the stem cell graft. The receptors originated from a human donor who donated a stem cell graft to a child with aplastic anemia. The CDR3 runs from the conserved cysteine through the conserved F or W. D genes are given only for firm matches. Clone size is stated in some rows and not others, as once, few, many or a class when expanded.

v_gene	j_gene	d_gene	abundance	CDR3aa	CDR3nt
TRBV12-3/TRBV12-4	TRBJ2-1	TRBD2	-	CASTQTSGRGGRFYNEQFF	TGTGCCAGCACCCAGACTAGCGGGAGGGGAGGGAGATTCTACAATGAGCAGTTCTTC
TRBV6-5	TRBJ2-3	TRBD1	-	CASSYSLGGTGPTDTQYF	TGTGCCAGCAGTTACTCACTAGGAGGGACAGGGCCCACAGATACGCAGTATTTT
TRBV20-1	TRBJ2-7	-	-	CSASAGVSIEQYF	TGCAGTGCTAGTGCTGGCGTGAGTATCGAGCAGTACTTC
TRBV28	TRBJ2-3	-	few	CASSLTLPDTQYF	TGTGCCAGCAGTTTAACTCTCCCAGATACGCAGTATTTT
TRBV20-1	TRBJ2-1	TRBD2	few	CSARDLRAGGPGEQFF	TGCAGTGCTAGAGATCTGAGAGCGGGAGGGCCGGGTGAGCAGTTCTTC
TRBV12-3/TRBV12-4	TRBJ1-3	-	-	CASSFGGLSGNTIYF	TGTGCCAGCAGTTTCGGGGGGCTCTCTGGAAACACCATATATTTT
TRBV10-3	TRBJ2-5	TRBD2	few	CAISEGREVPETQYF	TGTGCCATCAGTGAGGGGCGGGAGGTCCCAGAGACCCAGTACTTC
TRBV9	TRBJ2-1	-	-	CASGEDSGSGEQFF	TGTGCCAGCGGCGAGGACTCCGGGTCGGGTGAGCAGTTCTTC
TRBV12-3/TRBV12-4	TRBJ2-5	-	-	CASSFGVQETQYF	TGTGCCAGCAGTTTCGGGGTACAAGAGACCCAGTACTTC
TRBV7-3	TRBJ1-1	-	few	CASSLRANTEAFF	TGTGCCAGCAGCTTAAGGGCCAACACTGAAGCTTTCTTT
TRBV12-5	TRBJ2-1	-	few	CASGLTTGREQFF	TGTGCTAGTGGTTTGACCACGGGGCGGGAGCAGTTCTTC
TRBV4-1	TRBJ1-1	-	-	CASSQVTTATNTEAFF	TGCGCCAGCAGCCAAGTGACCACAGCAACGAACACTGAAGCTTTCTTT
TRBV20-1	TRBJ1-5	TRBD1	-	CSAKKGAYQPQHF	TGCAGTGCTAAGAAGGGGGCCTATCAGCCCCAGCATTTT
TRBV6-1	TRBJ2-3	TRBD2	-	CASMDSGSTDTQYF	TGTGCCAGCATGGATAGCGGGAGCACAGATACGCAGTATTTT
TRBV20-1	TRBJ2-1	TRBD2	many	CSASGGDEQFF	TGCAGTGCTAGCGGGGGGGATGAGCAGTTCTTC
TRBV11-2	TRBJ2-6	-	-	CASSLVPIKANVLTF	TGTGCCAGCAGCTTAGTCCCCATTAAGGCCAACGTCCTGACTTTC